The T cell receptor (beta chain) described here comes from a study of T cell repertoires in cytomegalovirus infection. TCRdb analysed the reads with MiXCR anew, one entry per CDR3 protein. The sample yields hundreds of thousands of distinct CDR3 sequences, 24% seen once. CDR1 is SEHNR and CDR2 is FQNEAQ in the germline V gene (reference sequence). This CDR3 contains 15 residues. This clonotype was picked up many times. The chain recombines TRBV7-9 with TRBJ2-1; the D gene is possibly TRBD1 (6 bases). The sequence derives from a human donor in good health (CMV status not recorded). Some clones in this sample may be carry-over from other donors' samples. Sequencing was carried out using CD8+ T cells from PBMCs. CDR3 loop: CAYTGTPSSYNEQFF. The CDR3 nucleotides are TGTGCATACACCGGGACACCGAGCTCCTACAATGAGCAGTTCTTC.